This paragraph covers one T cell receptor beta chain sequence. Possible read error: a much larger clone is one base away. The data were taken from a study of T cells in Graves' hyperthyroidism and ophthalmopathy. Trimming removed 0 bases from V and 3 bases from J, with 12 bases in between. CDR3 length equals 14 residues. Germline assignment: CDR1 DFQATT and CDR2 SNEGSKA (reference sequence). From RNA transcripts, TCR beta CDR3 regions were amplified. RT-PCR in the first round (using the HTBI primer set) targeted the TCR CDR3. TCRdb re-called the multiplex PCR reads through MiXCR, storing one row per CDR3 protein. The sample holds more than 650,000 distinct CDR3 sequences, roughly 15% seen once. Investigators excluded patients with uncontrolled infection, other autoimmune disease, pregnancy or lactation.

The sequence derives from a woman aged 18 to 35 with Graves' hyperthyroidism. The sample comprised blood. This sequence joins TRBV20-1 and TRBJ2-7, with D possibly being TRBD1 (5 bases). The CDR3 nucleotides are TGCAGTGCTAGAGATTGGACATGGAACTACGAGCAGTACTTC. The encoded protein is CSARDWTWNYEQYF.